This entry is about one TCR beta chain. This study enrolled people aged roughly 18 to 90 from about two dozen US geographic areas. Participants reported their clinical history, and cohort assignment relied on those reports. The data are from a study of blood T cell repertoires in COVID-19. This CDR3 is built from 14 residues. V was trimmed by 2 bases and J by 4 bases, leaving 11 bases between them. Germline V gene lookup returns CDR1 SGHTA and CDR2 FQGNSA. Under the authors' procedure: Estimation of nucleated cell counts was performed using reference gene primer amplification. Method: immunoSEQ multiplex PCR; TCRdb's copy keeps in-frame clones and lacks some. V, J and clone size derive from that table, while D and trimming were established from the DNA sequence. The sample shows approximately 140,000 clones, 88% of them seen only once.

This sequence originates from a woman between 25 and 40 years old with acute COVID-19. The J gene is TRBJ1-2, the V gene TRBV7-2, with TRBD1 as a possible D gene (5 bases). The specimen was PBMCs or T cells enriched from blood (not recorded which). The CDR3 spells CASSLSFGGYGYTF. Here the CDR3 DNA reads TGTGCCAGCAGCTTATCGTTCGGGGGCTATGGCTACACCTTC.